The rows below give T cell receptor beta chains drawn from one sample of a study of radiation and T cells in renal cell carcinoma. Repertoires were generated with immunoSEQ multiplex PCR, while TCRdb's copy carries only in-frame clones and drops some. The repertoire holds about 150,000 clones, with 88% as singletons. The sample was blood, taken from a patient whose treatment included radiotherapy and nephrectomy. The receptors here all came from a woman aged 70-85 years with renal cell carcinoma. CDR3s include the opening cysteine and the closing phenylalanine or tryptophan. The D gene is left open where the match is weak. Clone size, where shown, is once, few, many, or a class for clones that have expanded.

d_gene	j_gene	abundance	v_gene	CDR3aa	CDR3nt
TRBD1	TRBJ2-6	-	TRBV6-1	CASSVDRAGANVLTF	TGTGCCAGCAGTGTAGACAGGGCTGGGGCCAACGTCCTGACTTTC
-	TRBJ2-3	-	TRBV5-1	CASSLGSGLTDTQYF	TGCGCCAGCAGCTTGGGTAGCGGACTCACAGATACGCAGTATTTT
-	TRBJ2-3	-	TRBV13	CASSLGLGSTDTQYF	TGTGCCAGCAGCTTAGGTCTGGGGAGCACAGATACGCAGTATTTT
TRBD1	TRBJ2-1	-	TRBV4-2	CASSLPDRDVGEQFF	TGTGCCAGCAGCCTCCCGGACAGGGATGTAGGTGAGCAGTTCTTC
-	TRBJ2-3	-	TRBV14	CASSQELRGTDTQYF	TGTGCCAGCAGCCAAGAATTGCGGGGCACAGATACGCAGTATTTT
TRBD2	TRBJ2-1	-	TRBV9	CASSARASGGEYNEQFF	TGTGCCAGCAGCGCCCGAGCTAGCGGGGGGGAATACAATGAGCAGTTCTTC
TRBD2	TRBJ2-7	-	TRBV2	CARAGTSGAEQYF	TGTGCCCGCGCCGGGACTAGCGGGGCCGAGCAGTACTTC
-	TRBJ2-3	-	TRBV5-6	CASSYWAPGPDTQYF	TGTGCCAGCAGCTATTGGGCACCGGGTCCAGATACGCAGTATTTT
-	TRBJ1-1	-	TRBV7-2	CASSPRRGTEAFF	TGTGCCAGCAGTCCTCGGAGGGGCACTGAAGCTTTCTTT
-	TRBJ1-4	few	TRBV30	CAWRTTGVEKLFF	TGTGCCTGGAGAACAACTGGGGTAGAAAAACTGTTTTTT
-	TRBJ2-1	-	TRBV30	CAWSLDTASYNEQFF	TGTGCCTGGAGTCTTGACACGGCCTCTTACAATGAGCAGTTCTTC
-	TRBJ2-3	-	TRBV6-5	CASSYEGRRSTDTQYF	TGTGCCAGCAGTTACGAGGGGCGAAGAAGCACAGATACGCAGTATTTT
-	TRBJ2-7	-	TRBV10-2	CASSEGSGYEQYF	TGCGCCAGCAGTGAAGGTAGCGGCTACGAGCAGTACTTC
TRBD1	TRBJ1-2	-	TRBV19	CASRAQGEVGYGYTF	TGTGCCAGTAGGGCCCAGGGGGAGGTTGGCTATGGCTACACCTTC
-	TRBJ1-2	-	TRBV23-1	CASESGLYGYTF	TGCGCCAGCGAGTCAGGGCTGTATGGCTACACCTTC
-	TRBJ2-7	-	TRBV5-1	CASSRDGSYEQYF	TGCGCCAGCAGCCGGGACGGGTCCTACGAGCAGTACTTC
-	TRBJ2-4	-	TRBV18	CASSPHSRDIQYF	TGTGCCAGCTCACCCCACAGCAGAGACATTCAGTACTTC